A selection of T cell receptor beta chains follows, all from one sample in a study of T-cell memory formation after mild COVID-19. TCRdb ran MiXCR on the 5' RACE reads and lists one entry per CDR3 protein. The sample has around 250,000 distinct CDR3 sequences, around a tenth seen once. Material for sequencing was PBMCs or a T cell subset sorted from them (not recorded which). The receptors were sampled from a man in his late teens or twenties who had mild COVID-19 (a few samples of this study predate the infection). Cell type and time point are not known. The CDR3 runs from the conserved cysteine through the conserved F or W. The order of the fields is CDR3 protein, CDR3 DNA, V gene, D gene, J gene, clone size. A D gene is named only where the DNA matches it firmly. Clone size, where shown, is once, few, many, or a class for clones that have expanded.

CASQVQGPLEKLFF | TGTGCCAGCCAGGTCCAGGGACCTCTTGAAAAACTGTTTTTT | TRBV28 | - | TRBJ1-4 | -
CASSLQGLSYNEQFF | TGCGCCAGCAGTTTACAGGGGCTCTCCTACAATGAGCAGTTCTTC | TRBV5-1 | TRBD1 | TRBJ2-1 | few
CASSEQASSAIQYF | TGTGCCAGCAGCGAGCAGGCGTCGAGTGCCATTCAGTACTTC | TRBV7-2 | - | TRBJ2-4 | -
CASSPTLGLNQPQHF | TGTGCCAGCAGTCCTACTCTGGGTCTCAATCAGCCCCAGCATTTT | TRBV2 | - | TRBJ1-5 | -
CASSFWGEQSDTQYF | TGTGCCAGCAGTTTTTGGGGGGAGCAGTCAGATACGCAGTATTTT | TRBV27 | - | TRBJ2-3 | many
CASSQDGRETQYF | TGTGCCAGCAGCCAAGACGGACGGGAGACCCAGTACTTC | TRBV4-2 | - | TRBJ2-5 | many
CASTLERNDIQYF | TGCGCCAGCACCCTGGAAAGGAATGACATTCAGTACTTC | TRBV5-1 | - | TRBJ2-4 | many
CASSGGQSANTGELFF | TGTGCCAGCAGCGGGGGACAGTCCGCGAACACCGGGGAGCTGTTTTTT | TRBV9 | TRBD1 | TRBJ2-2 | -
CAISEGTGLETQYF | TGTGCCATCAGTGAGGGGACAGGGTTGGAGACCCAGTACTTC | TRBV10-3 | TRBD1 | TRBJ2-5 | -
CASSPKGQAVSGANVLTF | TGTGCCAGCAGTCCGAAGGGACAGGCAGTCTCTGGGGCCAACGTCCTGACTTTC | TRBV12-3/TRBV12-4 | TRBD1 | TRBJ2-6 | -
CATSPGQSNTWELFF | TGTGCCACCAGTCCGGGACAGTCGAACACCTGGGAGCTGTTTTTT | TRBV24-1 | TRBD1 | TRBJ2-2 | -
CASSLGDRVGYTF | TGTGCCAGCAGCTTAGGGGACAGGGTGGGCTACACCTTC | TRBV7-2 | TRBD1 | TRBJ1-2 | -
CASRSRGQMNYGYTF | TGTGCCAGCAGGAGCCGGGGACAGATGAACTATGGCTACACCTTC | TRBV11-2 | TRBD1 | TRBJ1-2 | -
CAWSRQGSNEQYF | TGTGCCTGGAGTCGACAGGGAAGTAACGAGCAGTACTTC | TRBV30 | TRBD1 | TRBJ2-7 | -
CASSYSTGDFEQYF | TGTGCCAGCAGTTACTCCACGGGGGATTTCGAGCAGTACTTC | TRBV6-5 | - | TRBJ2-7 | few
CASSWDGDYGYTF | TGTGCCAGCAGCTGGGACGGCGACTATGGCTACACCTTC | TRBV7-2 | - | TRBJ1-2 | -
CASSQDVRGWGRGYTF | TGTGCCAGCAGCCAAGATGTTCGAGGATGGGGTCGAGGCTACACCTTC | TRBV14 | - | TRBJ1-2 | few
CATSQRFETSGVRFSEQFF | TGTGCCACCAGTCAGAGATTTGAGACTAGCGGGGTCCGGTTCAGTGAGCAGTTCTTC | TRBV15 | TRBD2 | TRBJ2-1 | -
CASRRTGQGILGYGYTF | TGTGCCAGCAGGCGTACGGGACAGGGGATCTTAGGCTATGGCTACACCTTC | TRBV7-2 | TRBD1 | TRBJ1-2 | -
CASSDAGNEQFF | TGTGCCAGCAGCGACGCAGGCAATGAGCAGTTCTTC | TRBV5-6 | - | TRBJ2-1 | -
CASSFDSGPGGQFF | TGTGCCAGCAGCTTCGACTCTGGGCCCGGGGGGCAGTTCTTC | TRBV11-2 | - | TRBJ2-1 | -
CASSLSLASSNEQFF | TGTGCCAGCAGTTTATCATTAGCTTCAAGCAATGAGCAGTTCTTC | TRBV28 | - | TRBJ2-1 | few
CASSAKGGQGAGELFF | TGTGCCAGCAGTGCGAAGGGCGGACAGGGCGCCGGGGAGCTGTTTTTT | TRBV6-1 | TRBD1 | TRBJ2-2 | few
CASSWSIDGSYGYTF | TGTGCCAGCAGTTGGTCAATTGACGGCTCCTATGGCTACACCTTC | TRBV7-9 | - | TRBJ1-2 | few
CASSPDGPYQPQHF | TGTGCCAGCAGCCCGGACGGACCCTATCAGCCCCAGCATTTT | TRBV7-9 | - | TRBJ1-5 | few
CASSPAGSETQYF | TGTGCCAGCTCACCAGCAGGTTCGGAGACCCAGTACTTC | TRBV18 | - | TRBJ2-5 | many
CASSWDEQYEQYF | TGTGCCAGCAGCTGGGACGAGCAATACGAGCAGTACTTC | TRBV7-2 | - | TRBJ2-7 | many
CSAPRSGYQETQYF | TGCAGTGCCCCCCGTAGTGGGTACCAAGAGACCCAGTACTTC | TRBV20-1 | - | TRBJ2-5 | few
CASSFGVSNQPQHF | TGTGCCAGCAGCTTCGGAGTAAGCAATCAGCCCCAGCATTTT | TRBV11-3 | - | TRBJ1-5 | -
CATSRLQGWSKNIQYF | TGTGCCACCAGCAGACTACAGGGTTGGTCCAAAAACATTCAGTACTTC | TRBV15 | - | TRBJ2-4 | few
CASSQEGTTRGQYF | TGTGCCAGCAGCCAAGAGGGGACGACCCGCGGGCAGTACTTC | TRBV4-2 | - | TRBJ2-7 | few
CASSLTNGIQYF | TGTGCCAGCAGTTTAACAAATGGCATTCAGTACTTC | TRBV28 | - | TRBJ2-4 | -
CASSFDFPGADTQYF | TGTGCCAGCAGCTTCGACTTCCCCGGGGCAGATACGCAGTATTTT | TRBV7-9 | - | TRBJ2-3 | -
CASRPLGPTGTYEQYF | TGTGCCAGCAGGCCTCTGGGGCCCACAGGGACCTACGAGCAGTACTTC | TRBV27 | - | TRBJ2-7 | few
CSAREIGRGAGYTF | TGCAGTGCTAGAGAAATTGGCAGGGGCGCTGGCTACACCTTC | TRBV20-1 | - | TRBJ1-2 | few
CASSVGEAYNEQFF | TGTGCCAGCAGCGTTGGGGAGGCCTACAATGAGCAGTTCTTC | TRBV9 | - | TRBJ2-1 | few
CSARIIPTEAFF | TGCAGTGCTAGAATTATACCCACTGAAGCTTTCTTT | TRBV20-1 | - | TRBJ1-1 | -
CSAWAPYQNTEAFF | TGCAGTGCTTGGGCCCCGTACCAGAACACTGAAGCTTTCTTT | TRBV20-1 | - | TRBJ1-1 | -
CASSSSTPRPSSYNEQFF | TGTGCCAGCAGCTCGTCTACCCCTCGTCCGAGCTCCTACAATGAGCAGTTCTTC | TRBV7-9 | - | TRBJ2-1 | many
CASSLGVGRDTEAFF | TGTGCCAGCAGCTTAGGGGTAGGGCGGGACACTGAAGCTTTCTTT | TRBV7-9 | - | TRBJ1-1 | -
CASSLGGVPPEAFF | TGTGCCAGCAGCTTAGGAGGGGTTCCTCCTGAAGCTTTCTTT | TRBV7-9 | - | TRBJ1-1 | few
CASSLARQANTGELFF | TGTGCCAGCAGCTTAGCGCGTCAGGCGAACACCGGGGAGCTGTTTTTT | TRBV7-6 | - | TRBJ2-2 | few
CASSQDRGNIQYF | TGTGCCAGCAGCCAGGACAGGGGAAACATTCAGTACTTC | TRBV7-3 | TRBD1 | TRBJ2-4 | -
CASTAGRVENEQFF | TGTGCCAGCACCGCGGGTCGGGTGGAAAATGAGCAGTTCTTC | TRBV7-9 | - | TRBJ2-1 | few
CASSFIDDSYEQYF | TGTGCCAGCAGCTTTATAGACGATTCCTACGAGCAGTACTTC | TRBV7-8 | - | TRBJ2-7 | -
CASSVGDHGQFF | TGCGCCAGCAGTGTTGGAGATCACGGGCAGTTCTTC | TRBV10-2 | - | TRBJ2-1 | few